A selection of T cell receptor beta chains follows, all from one sample in a study of glioma-infiltrating T cells after dendritic cell vaccination. Using immunoSEQ multiplex PCR, the repertoire was profiled, and TCRdb retains in-frame clones only, with some absent. The sample consists of roughly 100,000 clones, 85% to 90% of them appearing once. Sequencing was performed on blood, taken after dendritic cell vaccination. The source of these receptors is a human donor with glioblastoma. CDR3s include the opening cysteine and the closing phenylalanine or tryptophan. D genes are given only for firm matches.

>TRBJ1-1|NA|TRBV27
TGTGCCAGCAGCCGACAGACCATGAACACTGAAGCTTTCTTT
CASSRQTMNTEAFF
>TRBJ1-3|NA|TRBV11-3
TGTGCCAGCAGCTTAGCAGGGGCTGGAAACACCATATATTTT
CASSLAGAGNTIYF
>TRBJ2-1|TRBD2|TRBV7-3
TGTGCCAGCAGCTTAACTAGCGGGAGCCTTAGTGAGCAGTTCTTC
CASSLTSGSLSEQFF
>TRBJ1-1|NA|TRBV11-3
TGTGCCAGCAGCTTAGGGCCTGAAGCTTTCTTT
CASSLGPEAFF
>TRBJ2-7|TRBD1|TRBV6-1
TGTGCCAGCCAGACAGGGGGCGATTACGAGCAGTACTTC
CASQTGGDYEQYF
>TRBJ2-2|TRBD2|TRBV7-2
TGTGCCAGCAGCCCCGGGACTATTCGAACCGGGGAGCTGTTTTTT
CASSPGTIRTGELFF
>TRBJ1-1|NA|TRBV7-8
TGTGCCAGCAGCTTAGTCGGGTCAAAACTTTTGGGCACTGAAGCTTTCTTT
CASSLVGSKLLGTEAFF
>TRBJ2-1|TRBD1|TRBV12-5
TGTGCTAGTGGGGCAGGGGGCAGTCACAATGAGCAGTTCTTC
CASGAGGSHNEQFF
>TRBJ2-1|TRBD1|TRBV2
TGTGCCAGCGGGACAGCCTACAATGAGCAGTTCTTC
CASGTAYNEQFF
>TRBJ2-7|NA|TRBV30
TGTGCCTGGAAAACGTCAGGGTACTCCTACGAGCAGTACTTC
CAWKTSGYSYEQYF